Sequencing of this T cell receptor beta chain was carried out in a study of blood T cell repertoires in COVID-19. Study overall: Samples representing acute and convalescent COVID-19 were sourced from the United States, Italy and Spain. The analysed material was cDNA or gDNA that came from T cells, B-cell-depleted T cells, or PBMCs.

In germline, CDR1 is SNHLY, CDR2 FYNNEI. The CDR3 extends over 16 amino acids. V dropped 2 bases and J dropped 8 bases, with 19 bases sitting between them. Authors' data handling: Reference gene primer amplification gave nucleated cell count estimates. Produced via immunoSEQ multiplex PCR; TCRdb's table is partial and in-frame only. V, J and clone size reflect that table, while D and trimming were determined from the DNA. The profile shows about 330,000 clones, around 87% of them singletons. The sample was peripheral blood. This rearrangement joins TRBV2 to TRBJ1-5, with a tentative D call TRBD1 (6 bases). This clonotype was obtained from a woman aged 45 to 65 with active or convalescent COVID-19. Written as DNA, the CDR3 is TGTGCCAGCAGTGAACCGACCGCAGGGGTTGGGAAGCCCCAGCATTTT. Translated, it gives CASSEPTAGVGKPQHF.